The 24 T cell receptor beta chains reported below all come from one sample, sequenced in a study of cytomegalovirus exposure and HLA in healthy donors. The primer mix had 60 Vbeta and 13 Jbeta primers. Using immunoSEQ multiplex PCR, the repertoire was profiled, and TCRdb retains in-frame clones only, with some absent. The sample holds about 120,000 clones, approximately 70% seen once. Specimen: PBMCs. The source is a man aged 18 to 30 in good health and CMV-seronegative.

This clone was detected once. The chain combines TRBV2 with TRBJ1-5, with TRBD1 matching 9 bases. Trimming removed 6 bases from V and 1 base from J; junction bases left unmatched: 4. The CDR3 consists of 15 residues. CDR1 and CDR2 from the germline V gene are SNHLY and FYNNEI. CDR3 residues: CASSVGTGSNQPQHF. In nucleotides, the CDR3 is TGTGCCAGCAGCGTCGGGACAGGGAGCAATCAGCCCCAGCATTTT.

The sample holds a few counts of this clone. The DNA for the CDR3 is TGCGTCGACAGGGGGCATGGCAATCAGCCCCAGCATTTT. Its protein is CVDRGHGNQPQHF. The V gene is TRBV23-1, the J gene TRBJ1-5; 10 nucleotides agree with TRBD1. TRBV23-1 is an ORF; its function is uncertain. The CDR3 has 13 residues.

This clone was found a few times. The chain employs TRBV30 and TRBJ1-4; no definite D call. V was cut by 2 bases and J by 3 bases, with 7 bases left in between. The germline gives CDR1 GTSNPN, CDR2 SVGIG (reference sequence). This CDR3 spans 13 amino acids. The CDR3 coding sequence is TGTGCCTGGAGTCCCTCGGCTAATGAAAAACTGTTTTTT. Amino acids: CAWSPSANEKLFF.

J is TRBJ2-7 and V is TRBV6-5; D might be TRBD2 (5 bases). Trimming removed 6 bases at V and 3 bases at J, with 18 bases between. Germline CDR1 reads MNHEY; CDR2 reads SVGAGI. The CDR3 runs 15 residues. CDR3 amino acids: CASSRTGISHYEQYF. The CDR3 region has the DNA TGTGCCAGCAGCCGTACCGGGATCTCCCACTACGAGCAGTACTTC.

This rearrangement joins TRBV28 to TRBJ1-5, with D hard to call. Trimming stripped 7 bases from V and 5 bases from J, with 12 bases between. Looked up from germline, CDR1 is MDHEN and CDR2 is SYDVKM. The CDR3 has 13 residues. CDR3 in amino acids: CASTQTGYQPQHF. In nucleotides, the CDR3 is TGTGCCAGCACCCAAACCGGGTATCAGCCCCAGCATTTT.

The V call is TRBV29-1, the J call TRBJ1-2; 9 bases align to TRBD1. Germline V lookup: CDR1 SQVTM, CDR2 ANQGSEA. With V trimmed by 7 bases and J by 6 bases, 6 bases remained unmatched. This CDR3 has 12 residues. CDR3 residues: CSGRTGDHGYTF. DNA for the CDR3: TGCAGCGGCCGGACAGGGGATCATGGCTACACCTTC. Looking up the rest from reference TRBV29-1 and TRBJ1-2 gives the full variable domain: SAVISQKPSRDICQRGTSLTIQCQVDSQVTMMFWYRQQPGQSLTLIATANQGSEATYESGFVIDKFPISRPNLTFSTLTVSNMSPEDSSIYLCSGRTGDHGYTFGSGTRLTVV.

The CDR3 reads CAVSGRLIHEQYF. CDR3 nucleotides: TGTGCCGTGAGCGGGAGACTAATCCACGAGCAGTACTTC. The chain has TRBV30 and TRBJ2-5; 8 nucleotides match TRBD2. The assigned J gene may be wrong: the sequence end matches TRBJ2-7 better. The CDR3 sequence is 13 residues long. Germline CDR1 reads GTSNPN; CDR2 reads SVGIG (reference sequence).

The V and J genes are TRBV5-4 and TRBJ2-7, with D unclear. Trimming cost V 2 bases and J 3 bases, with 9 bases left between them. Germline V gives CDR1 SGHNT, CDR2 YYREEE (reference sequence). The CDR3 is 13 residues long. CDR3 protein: CASSLDTIYEQYF. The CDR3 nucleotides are TGTGCCAGCAGCTTAGACACCATCTACGAGCAGTACTTC.

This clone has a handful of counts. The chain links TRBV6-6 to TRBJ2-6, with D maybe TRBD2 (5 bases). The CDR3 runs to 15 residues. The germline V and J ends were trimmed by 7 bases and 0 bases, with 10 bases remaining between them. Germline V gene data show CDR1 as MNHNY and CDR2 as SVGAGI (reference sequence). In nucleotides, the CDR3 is TGTGCCAGCATTCAACGGGGCTCTGGGGCCAACGTCCTGACTTTC. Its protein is CASIQRGSGANVLTF.

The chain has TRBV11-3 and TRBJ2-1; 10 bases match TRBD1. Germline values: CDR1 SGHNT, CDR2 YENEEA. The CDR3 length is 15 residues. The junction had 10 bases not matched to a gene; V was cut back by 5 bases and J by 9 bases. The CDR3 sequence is CASSPPGTGAGEQFF. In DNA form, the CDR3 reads TGTGCCAGCAGCCCCCCCGGGACAGGGGCAGGTGAGCAGTTCTTC.

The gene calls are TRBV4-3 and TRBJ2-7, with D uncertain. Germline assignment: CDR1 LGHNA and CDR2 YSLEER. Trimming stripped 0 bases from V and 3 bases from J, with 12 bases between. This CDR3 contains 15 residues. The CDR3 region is CASSQDLAAYYEQYF. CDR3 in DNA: TGCGCCAGCAGCCAAGACTTAGCCGCATACTACGAGCAGTACTTC.

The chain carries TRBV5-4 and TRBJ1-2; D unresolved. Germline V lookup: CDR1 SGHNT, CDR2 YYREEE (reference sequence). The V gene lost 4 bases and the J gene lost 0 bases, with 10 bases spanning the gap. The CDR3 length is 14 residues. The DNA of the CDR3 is TGTGCCAGCAGCCTTGGGCAAGCTAACTATGGCTACACCTTC. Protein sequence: CASSLGQANYGYTF.

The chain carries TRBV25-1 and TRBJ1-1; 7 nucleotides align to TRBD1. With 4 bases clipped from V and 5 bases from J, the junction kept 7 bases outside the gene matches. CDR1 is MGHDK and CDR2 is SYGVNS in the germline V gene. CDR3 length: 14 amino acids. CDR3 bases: TGTGCCAGCAGTGTCGACAGGGCGGATACTGAAGCTTTCTTT. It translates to CASSVDRADTEAFF.

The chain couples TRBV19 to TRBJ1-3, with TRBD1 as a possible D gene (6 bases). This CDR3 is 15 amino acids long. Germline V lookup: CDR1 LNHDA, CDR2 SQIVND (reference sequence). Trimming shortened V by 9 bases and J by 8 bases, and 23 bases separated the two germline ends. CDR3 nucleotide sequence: TGTGCCAGCAAGGACAGCACAACATCGATGGACACCATATATTTT. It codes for CASKDSTTSMDTIYF.

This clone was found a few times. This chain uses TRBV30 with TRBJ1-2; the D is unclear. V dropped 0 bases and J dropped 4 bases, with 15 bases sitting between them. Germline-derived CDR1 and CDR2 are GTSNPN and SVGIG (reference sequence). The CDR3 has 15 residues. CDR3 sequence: CAWSVPVRRSYGYTF. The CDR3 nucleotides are TGTGCCTGGAGTGTACCCGTGCGACGGAGCTATGGCTACACCTTC.

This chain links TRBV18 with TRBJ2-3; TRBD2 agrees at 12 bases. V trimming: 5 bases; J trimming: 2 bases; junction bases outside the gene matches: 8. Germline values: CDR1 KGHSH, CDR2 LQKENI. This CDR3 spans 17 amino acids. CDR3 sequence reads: CASSFRLAGVITDTQYF. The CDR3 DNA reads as TGTGCCAGCTCATTCCGACTAGCGGGAGTGATCACAGATACGCAGTATTTT.

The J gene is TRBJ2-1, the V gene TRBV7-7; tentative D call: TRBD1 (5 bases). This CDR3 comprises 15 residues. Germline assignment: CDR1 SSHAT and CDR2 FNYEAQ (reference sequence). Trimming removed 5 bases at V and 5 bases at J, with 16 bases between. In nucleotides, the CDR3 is TGTGCCAGCAGCCGACAGTTAGACAGAGACAATGAGCAGTTCTTC. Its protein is CASSRQLDRDNEQFF.

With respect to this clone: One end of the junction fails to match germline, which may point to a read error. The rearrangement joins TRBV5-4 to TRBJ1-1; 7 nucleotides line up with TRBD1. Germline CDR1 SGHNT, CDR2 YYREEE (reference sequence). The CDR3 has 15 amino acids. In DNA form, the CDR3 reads TGTCCCAGCAGCTTGCGGACAGGCTTGAACACTGAAGCTTTCTTT. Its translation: CPSSLRTGLNTEAFF.

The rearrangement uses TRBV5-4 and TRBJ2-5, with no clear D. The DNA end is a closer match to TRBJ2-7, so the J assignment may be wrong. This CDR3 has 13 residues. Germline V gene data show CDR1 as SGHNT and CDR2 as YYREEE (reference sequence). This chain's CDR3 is CASSLERTYEQYF. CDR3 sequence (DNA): TGTGCCAGCAGCTTGGAGCGCACCTACGAGCAGTACTTC.

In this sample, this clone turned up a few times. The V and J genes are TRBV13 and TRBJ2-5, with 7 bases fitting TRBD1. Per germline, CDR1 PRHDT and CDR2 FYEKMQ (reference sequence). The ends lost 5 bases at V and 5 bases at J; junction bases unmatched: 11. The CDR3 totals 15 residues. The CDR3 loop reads CASSLLGPGQETQYF. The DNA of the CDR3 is TGTGCCAGCAGCCTCCTAGGACCGGGACAGGAGACCCAGTACTTC.

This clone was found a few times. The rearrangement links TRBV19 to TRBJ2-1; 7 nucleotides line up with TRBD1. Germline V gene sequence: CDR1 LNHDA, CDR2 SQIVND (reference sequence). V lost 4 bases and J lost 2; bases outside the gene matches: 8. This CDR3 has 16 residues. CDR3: CASSTNHRGPYNEQFF. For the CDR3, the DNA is TGTGCCAGTAGTACGAACCACAGGGGACCCTACAATGAGCAGTTCTTC.

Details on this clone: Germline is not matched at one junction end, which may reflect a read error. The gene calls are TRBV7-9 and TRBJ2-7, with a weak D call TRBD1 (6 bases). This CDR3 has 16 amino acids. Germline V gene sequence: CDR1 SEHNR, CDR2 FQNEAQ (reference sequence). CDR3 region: CSSSLTRDISGYEQYF. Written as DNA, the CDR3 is TGTTCCAGCAGCTTAACCCGGGACATAAGTGGCTACGAGCAGTACTTC. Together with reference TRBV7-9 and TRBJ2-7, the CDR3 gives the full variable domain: DTGVSQNPRHKITKRGQNVTFRCDPISEHNRLYWYRQTLGQGPEFLTYFQNEAQLEKSRLLSDRFSAERPKGSFSTLEIQRTEQGDSAMYLCSSSLTRDISGYEQYFGPGTRLTVT.

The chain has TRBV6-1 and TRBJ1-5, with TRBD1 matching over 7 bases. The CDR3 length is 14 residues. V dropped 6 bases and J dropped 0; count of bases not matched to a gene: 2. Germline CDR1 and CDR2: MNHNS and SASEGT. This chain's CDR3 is CASRRTGSNQPQHF. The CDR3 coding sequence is TGTGCCAGCAGGCGGACAGGTAGCAATCAGCCCCAGCATTTT.

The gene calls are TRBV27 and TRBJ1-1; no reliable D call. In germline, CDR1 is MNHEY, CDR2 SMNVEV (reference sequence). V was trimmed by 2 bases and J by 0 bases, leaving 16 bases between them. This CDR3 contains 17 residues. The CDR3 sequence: CASSLVAGRTMNTEAFF. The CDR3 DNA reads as TGTGCCAGCAGTTTAGTAGCTGGGAGGACGATGAACACTGAAGCTTTCTTT.